Following are 13 T cell receptor beta chains from one sample sequenced in a study of PD-1 blockade in mismatch repair-deficient tumors. The table came from immunoSEQ multiplex PCR; TCRdb's copy has only in-frame clones and leaves some out. The profile shows around 100,000 clones, about 80% of them singletons. The sequencing here drew on peripheral blood, taken 60 weeks after starting pembrolizumab. The receptor source for this set is an adult with mismatch repair-deficient cancer.

The CDR3 DNA reads as TGTGCCAGCAGTGGGGGACAGGGGGCCTATGGCTACACCTTC. Amino acids: CASSGGQGAYGYTF. The gene calls are TRBV6-1 and TRBJ1-2; TRBD1 matches at 12 bases. Germline lookup yields CDR1 MNHNS and CDR2 SASEGT. This CDR3 spans 14 amino acids. The V and J ends lost 4 bases and 4 bases, in that order; junction bases with no gene match: 1.

The V gene is TRBV7-9, the J gene TRBJ2-4; no definite D call. V was trimmed by 6 bases and J by 6 bases, leaving 12 bases between them. The CDR3 has 13 residues. Per germline, CDR1 SEHNR and CDR2 FQNEAQ (reference sequence). The CDR3 coding sequence is TGTGCCAGCAGTTCGAATACGGGAAACATTCAGTACTTC. This gives the protein CASSSNTGNIQYF.

The chain uses TRBV6-1 and TRBJ2-7; D is unresolved. Per the germline V gene, CDR1 is MNHNS and CDR2 is SASEGT. V was pared by 6 bases and J by 7 bases, with 19 bases between. The length of the CDR3 is 14 residues. The CDR3 DNA reads TGTGCCAGCAGCCTAAACCCCCCAGGCATGGAGCAGTACTTC. Protein sequence: CASSLNPPGMEQYF.

V gene TRBV19 combines with J gene TRBJ1-5; 9 bases fit TRBD1. V was pared by 4 bases and J by 4 bases, with 5 bases of the junction left unmatched. The CDR3 length is 15 residues. Germline V gene data show CDR1 as LNHDA and CDR2 as SQIVND (reference sequence). In nucleotides, the CDR3 is TGTGCCAGTAGTAAGACGGGACAGGGAAATCAGCCCCAGCATTTT. Translated: CASSKTGQGNQPQHF.

The V call is TRBV9, the J call TRBJ2-2, with TRBD1 as a possible D gene (7 bases). CDR3 length: 14 amino acids. V was shortened by 7 bases and J by 4 bases, with 14 bases between the two germline ends. Germline V gene lookup returns CDR1 SGDLS and CDR2 YYNGEE. CDR3 nucleotides: TGTGCCAGCGCCAGGGGGGTACCCACCGGGGAGCTGTTTTTT. Translated: CASARGVPTGELFF.

In this sample, this clone turned up a few times. The chain combines TRBV19 with TRBJ2-7; D may be TRBD1 (5 bases). Germline lookup yields CDR1 LNHDA and CDR2 SQIVND (reference sequence). V was clipped by 7 bases and J by 2 bases, with 12 bases between them. The CDR3 consists of 13 residues. The CDR3 bases are TGTGCCAGTACGGAGCAGGGAACCTACGAGCAGTACTTC. This translates into CASTEQGTYEQYF.

The J gene is TRBJ1-1, the V gene TRBV11-3; D not certain. In germline, CDR1 is SGHNT, CDR2 YENEEA. V lost 2 bases, J lost 5 bases, and 6 bases lay in between. The CDR3 has 12 amino acids. The CDR3 nucleotides read TGTGCCAGCAGCTTACTAGAAACTGAAGCTTTCTTT. This codes for CASSLLETEAFF.

This chain uses TRBV2 with TRBJ2-1; 7 bases fit TRBD2. The junction had 3 bases not matched to a gene; V was cut back by 4 bases and J by 0 bases. The germline V gene has CDR1 SNHLY and CDR2 FYNNEI. The CDR3 runs 15 residues. The CDR3 loop is CASSASGSSYNEQFF. The CDR3 DNA reads as TGTGCCAGCAGTGCTAGCGGTAGCTCCTACAATGAGCAGTTCTTC. Looking up the rest from reference TRBV2 and TRBJ2-1 gives the full variable domain: EPEVTQTPSHQVTQMGQEVILRCVPISNHLYFYWYRQILGQKVEFLVSFYNNEISEKSEIFDDQFSVERPDGSNFTLKIRSTKLEDSAMYFCASSASGSSYNEQFFGPGTRLTVL.

This chain connects TRBV7-9 to TRBJ2-7, with TRBD2 matching over 8 bases. The V gene end was trimmed by 1 base and the J gene end by 3 bases; junction bases not matched to a gene: 5. CDR3 length: 15 amino acids. Per germline, CDR1 SEHNR and CDR2 FQNEAQ (reference sequence). The CDR3 protein is CASSLDAGLGYEQYF. The CDR3 DNA reads TGTGCCAGCAGCTTAGATGCGGGACTAGGCTACGAGCAGTACTTC.

CDR3 nucleotide sequence: TGTGCCAGCACCGTTAACCGGGACAGTACCTACGAGCAGTACTTC. It encodes CASTVNRDSTYEQYF. V usage is TRBV11-1 and J usage is TRBJ2-7; 7 positions match TRBD1. With V trimmed by 7 bases and J by 2 bases, 11 bases remained unmatched. This CDR3 contains 15 residues. CDR1 is SGHAT and CDR2 is FQDESV in the germline V gene (reference sequence).

The chain is built from TRBV4-3 and TRBJ2-7; TRBD1 agrees at 7 bases. This CDR3 is 15 amino acids long. Unmatched junction bases numbered 3, after V lost 0 bases and J lost 1 base. Germline V CDR1 and CDR2: LGHNA, YSLEER. In nucleotides, the CDR3 is TGCGCCAGCAGCCAAGAAGGGGGCACATCCTACGAGCAGTACTTC. This translates into CASSQEGGTSYEQYF.

The V and J genes are TRBV30 and TRBJ2-7; D possibly corresponds to TRBD1 (6 bases). Germline V gene sequence: CDR1 GTSNPN, CDR2 SVGIG (reference sequence). CDR3 length: 13 amino acids. CDR3 DNA sequence: TGTGCTGTGGGTAGGGGGATGGAGAGCGAGCAGTACTTC. It codes for CAVGRGMESEQYF.

The chain couples TRBV7-6 to TRBJ2-5, with 7 bases identical to TRBD2. V shed 6 bases and J 1 base; nucleotides not matched to a gene: 5. Germline V gives CDR1 SGHVS, CDR2 FNYEAQ. This CDR3 comprises 14 residues. CDR3 in amino acids: CASSRRTSQETQYF. DNA for the CDR3: TGTGCCAGCAGTCGAAGGACTAGCCAAGAGACCCAGTACTTC.